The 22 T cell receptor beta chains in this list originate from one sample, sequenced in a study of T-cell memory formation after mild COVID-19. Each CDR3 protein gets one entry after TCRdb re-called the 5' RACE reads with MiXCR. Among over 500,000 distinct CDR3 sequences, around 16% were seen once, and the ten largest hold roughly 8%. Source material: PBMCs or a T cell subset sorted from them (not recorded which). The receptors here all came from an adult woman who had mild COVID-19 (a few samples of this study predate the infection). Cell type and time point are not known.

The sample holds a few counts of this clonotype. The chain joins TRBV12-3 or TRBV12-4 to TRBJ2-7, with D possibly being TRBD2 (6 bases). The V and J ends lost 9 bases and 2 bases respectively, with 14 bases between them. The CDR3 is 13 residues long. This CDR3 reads CASKKGGAYEQYF. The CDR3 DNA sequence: TGTGCCAGTAAGAAGGGAGGCGCCTACGAGCAGTACTTC.

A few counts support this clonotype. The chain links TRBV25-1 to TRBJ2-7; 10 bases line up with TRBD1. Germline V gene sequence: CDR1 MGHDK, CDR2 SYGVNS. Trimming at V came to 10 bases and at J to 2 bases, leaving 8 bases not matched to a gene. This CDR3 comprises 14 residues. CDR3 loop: CATIRTGGTYEQYF. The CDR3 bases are TGTGCCACCATAAGGACAGGGGGAACCTACGAGCAGTACTTC.

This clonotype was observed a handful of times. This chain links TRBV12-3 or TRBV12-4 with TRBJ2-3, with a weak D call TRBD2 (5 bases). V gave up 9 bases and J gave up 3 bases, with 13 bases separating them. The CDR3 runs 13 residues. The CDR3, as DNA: TGTGCCAGTACTAGGGAAGGGACAGATACGCAGTATTTT. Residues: CASTREGTDTQYF.

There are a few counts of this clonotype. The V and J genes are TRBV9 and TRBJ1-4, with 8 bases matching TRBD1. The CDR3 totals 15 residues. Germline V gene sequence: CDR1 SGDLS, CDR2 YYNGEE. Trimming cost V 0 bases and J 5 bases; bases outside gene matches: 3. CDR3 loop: CASSVEDRVNEKLFF. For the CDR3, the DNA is TGTGCCAGCAGCGTAGAGGACAGGGTCAATGAAAAACTGTTTTTT. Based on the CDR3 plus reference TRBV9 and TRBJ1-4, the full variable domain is DSGVTQTPKHLITATGQRVTLRCSPRSGDLSVYWYQQSLDQGLQFLIQYYNGEERAKGNILERFSAQQFPDLHSELNLSSLELGDSALYFCASSVEDRVNEKLFFGSGTQLSVL.

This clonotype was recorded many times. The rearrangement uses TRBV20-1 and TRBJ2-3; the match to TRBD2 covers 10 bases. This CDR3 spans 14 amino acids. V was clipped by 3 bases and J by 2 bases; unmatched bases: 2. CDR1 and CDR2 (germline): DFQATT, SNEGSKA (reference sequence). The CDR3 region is CSASLAGVTDTQYF. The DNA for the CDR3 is TGCAGTGCTAGCCTAGCGGGAGTCACAGATACGCAGTATTTT.

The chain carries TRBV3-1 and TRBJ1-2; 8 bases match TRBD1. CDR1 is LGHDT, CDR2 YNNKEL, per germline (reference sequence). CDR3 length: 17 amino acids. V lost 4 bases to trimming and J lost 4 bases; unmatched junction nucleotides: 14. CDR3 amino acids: CASSRTRDRFSSYGYTF. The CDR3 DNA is TGTGCCAGCAGCCGCACCCGGGACAGGTTTTCGTCCTATGGCTACACCTTC.

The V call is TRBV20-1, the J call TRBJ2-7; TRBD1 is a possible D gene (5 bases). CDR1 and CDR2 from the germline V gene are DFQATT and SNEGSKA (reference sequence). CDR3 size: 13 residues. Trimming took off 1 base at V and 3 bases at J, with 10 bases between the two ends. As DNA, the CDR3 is TGCAGTGCTAGAGTTGGGGCGGACTACGAGCAGTACTTC. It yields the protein CSARVGADYEQYF.

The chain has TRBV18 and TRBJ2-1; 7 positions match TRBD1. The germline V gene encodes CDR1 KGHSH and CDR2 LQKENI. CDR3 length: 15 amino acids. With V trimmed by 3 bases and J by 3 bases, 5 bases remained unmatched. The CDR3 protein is CASSPGQALYNEQFF. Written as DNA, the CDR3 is TGTGCCAGCTCACCCGGACAGGCCCTCTACAATGAGCAGTTCTTC.

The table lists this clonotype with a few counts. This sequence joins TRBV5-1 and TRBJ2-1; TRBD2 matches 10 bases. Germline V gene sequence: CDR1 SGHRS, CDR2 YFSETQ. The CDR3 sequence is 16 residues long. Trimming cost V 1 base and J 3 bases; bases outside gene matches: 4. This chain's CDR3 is CASSLWASGSYNEQFF. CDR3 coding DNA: TGCGCCAGCAGCTTGTGGGCTAGCGGGAGCTACAATGAGCAGTTCTTC.

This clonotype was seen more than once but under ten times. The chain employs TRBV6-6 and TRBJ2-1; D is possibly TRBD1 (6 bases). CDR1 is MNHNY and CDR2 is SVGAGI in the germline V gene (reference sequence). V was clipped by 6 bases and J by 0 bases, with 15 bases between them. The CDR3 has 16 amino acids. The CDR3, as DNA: TGTGCCAGCAGCGACACTGGACAGAGCTCCTACAATGAGCAGTTCTTC. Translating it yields CASSDTGQSSYNEQFF.

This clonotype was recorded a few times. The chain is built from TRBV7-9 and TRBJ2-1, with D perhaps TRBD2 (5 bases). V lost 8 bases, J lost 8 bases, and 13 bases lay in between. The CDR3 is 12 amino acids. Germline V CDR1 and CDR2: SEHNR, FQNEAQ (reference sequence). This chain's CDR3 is CASYDGIDEQFF. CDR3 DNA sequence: TGTGCCAGCTACGACGGGATCGATGAGCAGTTCTTC.

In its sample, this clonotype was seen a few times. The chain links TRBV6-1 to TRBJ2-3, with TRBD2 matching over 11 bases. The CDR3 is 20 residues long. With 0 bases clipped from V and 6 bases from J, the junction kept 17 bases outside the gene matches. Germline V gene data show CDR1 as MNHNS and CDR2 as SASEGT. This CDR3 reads CASSEAAVAGGPPIDDTQYF. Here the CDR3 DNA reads TGTGCCAGCAGTGAAGCGGCGGTAGCGGGGGGGCCACCGATAGATGATACGCAGTATTTT.

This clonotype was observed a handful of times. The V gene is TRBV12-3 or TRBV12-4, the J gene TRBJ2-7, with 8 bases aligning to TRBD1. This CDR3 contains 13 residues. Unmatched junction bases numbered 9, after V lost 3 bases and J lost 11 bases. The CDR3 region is CASSFKGTGLEYF. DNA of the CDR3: TGTGCCAGCAGTTTCAAGGGGACAGGTCTTGAGTACTTC.

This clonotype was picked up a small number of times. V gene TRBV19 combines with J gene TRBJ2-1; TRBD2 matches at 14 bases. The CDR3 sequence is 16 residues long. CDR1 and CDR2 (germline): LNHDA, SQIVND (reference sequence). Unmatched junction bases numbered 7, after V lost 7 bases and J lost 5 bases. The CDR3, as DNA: TGTGCCAGTATGAGACTAGCGGGAGGGGGGAACAATGAGCAGTTCTTC. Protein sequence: CASMRLAGGGNNEQFF.

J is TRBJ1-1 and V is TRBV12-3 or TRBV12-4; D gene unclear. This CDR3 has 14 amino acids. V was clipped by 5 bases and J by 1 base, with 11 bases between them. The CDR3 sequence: CASSRRKSNTEAFF. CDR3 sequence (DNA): TGTGCCAGCAGTCGCAGAAAATCGAACACTGAAGCTTTCTTT.

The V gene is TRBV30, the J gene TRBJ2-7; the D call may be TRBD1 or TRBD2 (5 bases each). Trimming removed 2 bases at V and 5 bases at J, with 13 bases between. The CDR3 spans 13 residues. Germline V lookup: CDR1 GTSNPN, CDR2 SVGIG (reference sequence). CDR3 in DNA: TGTGCCTGGAGTCCAGGGAGCCTCCACGAGCAGTACTTC. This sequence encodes CAWSPGSLHEQYF.

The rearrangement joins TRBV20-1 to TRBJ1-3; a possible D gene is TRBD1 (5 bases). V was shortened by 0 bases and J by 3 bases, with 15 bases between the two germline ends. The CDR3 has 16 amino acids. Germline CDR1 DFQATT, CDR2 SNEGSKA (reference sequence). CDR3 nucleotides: TGCAGTGCTAGAGACCAGTCCGGGGGGATTGGAAACACCATATATTTT. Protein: CSARDQSGGIGNTIYF.

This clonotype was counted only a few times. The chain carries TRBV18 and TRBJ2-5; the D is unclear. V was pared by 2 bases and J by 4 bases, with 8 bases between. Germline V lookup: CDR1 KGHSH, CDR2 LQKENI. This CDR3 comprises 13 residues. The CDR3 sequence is CASSPGVAETQYF. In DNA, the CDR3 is TGTGCCAGCTCACCAGGGGTCGCAGAGACCCAGTACTTC.

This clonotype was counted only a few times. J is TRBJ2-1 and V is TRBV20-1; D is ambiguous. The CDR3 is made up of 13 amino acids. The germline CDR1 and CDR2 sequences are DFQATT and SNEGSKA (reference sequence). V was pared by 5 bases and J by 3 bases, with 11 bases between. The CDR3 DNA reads TGCAGTGCTCAAGGGCTATTCTACAATGAGCAGTTCTTC. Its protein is CSAQGLFYNEQFF.

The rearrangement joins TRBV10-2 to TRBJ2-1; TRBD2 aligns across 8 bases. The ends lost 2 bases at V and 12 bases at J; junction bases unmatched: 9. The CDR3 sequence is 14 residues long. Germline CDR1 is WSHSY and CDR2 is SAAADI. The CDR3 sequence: CASSETRTSPAQFF. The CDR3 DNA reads TGCGCCAGCAGTGAGACGAGGACTAGCCCAGCGCAGTTCTTC.

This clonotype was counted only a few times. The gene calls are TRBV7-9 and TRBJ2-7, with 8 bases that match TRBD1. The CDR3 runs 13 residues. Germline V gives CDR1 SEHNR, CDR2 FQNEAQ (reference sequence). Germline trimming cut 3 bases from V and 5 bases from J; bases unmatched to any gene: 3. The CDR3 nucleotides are TGTGCCAGCAGCTTTATACAGGGGGACGAGCAGTACTTC. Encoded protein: CASSFIQGDEQYF.

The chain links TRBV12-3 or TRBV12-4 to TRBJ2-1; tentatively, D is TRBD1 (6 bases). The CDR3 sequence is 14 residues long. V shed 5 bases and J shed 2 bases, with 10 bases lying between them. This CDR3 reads CASSGRGAYNEQFF. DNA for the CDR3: TGTGCCAGCAGTGGCAGGGGAGCCTACAATGAGCAGTTCTTC.